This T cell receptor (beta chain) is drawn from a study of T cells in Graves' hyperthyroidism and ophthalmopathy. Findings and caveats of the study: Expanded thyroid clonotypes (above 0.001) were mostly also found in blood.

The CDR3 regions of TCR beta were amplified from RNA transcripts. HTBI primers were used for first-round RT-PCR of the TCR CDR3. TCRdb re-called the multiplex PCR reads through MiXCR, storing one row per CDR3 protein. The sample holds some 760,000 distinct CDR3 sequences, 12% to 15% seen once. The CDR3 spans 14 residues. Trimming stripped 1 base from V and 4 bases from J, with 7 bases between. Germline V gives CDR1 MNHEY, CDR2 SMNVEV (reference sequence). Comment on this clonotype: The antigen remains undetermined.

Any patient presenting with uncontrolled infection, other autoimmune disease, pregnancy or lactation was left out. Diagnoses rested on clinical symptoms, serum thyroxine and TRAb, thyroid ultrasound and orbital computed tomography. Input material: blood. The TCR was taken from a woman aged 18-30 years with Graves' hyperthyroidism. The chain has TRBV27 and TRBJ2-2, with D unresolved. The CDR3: CASSLWVPTGELFF. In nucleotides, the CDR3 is TGTGCCAGCAGTTTATGGGTGCCCACCGGGGAGCTGTTTTTT.